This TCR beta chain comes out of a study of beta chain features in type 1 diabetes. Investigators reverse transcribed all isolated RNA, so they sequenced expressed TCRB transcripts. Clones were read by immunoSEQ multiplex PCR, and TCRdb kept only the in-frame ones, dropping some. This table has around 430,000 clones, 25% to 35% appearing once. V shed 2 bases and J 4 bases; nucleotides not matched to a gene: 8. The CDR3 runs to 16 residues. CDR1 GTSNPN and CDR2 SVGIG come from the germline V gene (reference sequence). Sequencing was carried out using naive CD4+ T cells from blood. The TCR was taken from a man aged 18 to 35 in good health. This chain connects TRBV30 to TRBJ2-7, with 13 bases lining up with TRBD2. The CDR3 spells CAWSTPGLAGSYEQYF. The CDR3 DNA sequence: TGTGCCTGGAGTACCCCGGGACTAGCGGGATCATACGAGCAGTACTTC.